The next 2 T cell receptor beta chains were all read from a single sample in a study of shared clonotypes between healthy human individuals. The naive CD8 population came from CD45RO-negative cells selected for CCR7, without terminally differentiated effector memory CD45RA+ cells. TCRdb's table, derived via immunoSEQ multiplex PCR, lists solely in-frame clones and lacks some. The sample holds under 1 million clones, around 92% seen once. Sequenced: naive CD8+ T cells sorted from blood. The receptors come from a man in his thirties or forties in good health.

The CDR3 sequence is CASSLTGDTDTQYF. Written as DNA, the CDR3 is TGTGCCAGCAGTTTGACAGGCGACACAGATACGCAGTATTTT. The V call is TRBV28, the J call TRBJ2-3, with D tentatively TRBD1 (6 bases). The CDR3 sequence is 14 residues long. The V gene lost 3 bases and the J gene lost 2 bases, with 9 bases spanning the gap. CDR1 and CDR2 (germline): MDHEN, SYDVKM.

V is TRBV6-6 and J is TRBJ2-2; D may correspond to TRBD1 or TRBD2 (5 bases each). CDR1 is MNHNY, CDR2 SVGAGI, per germline (reference sequence). This CDR3 has 16 amino acids. Trimming took 4 bases from V and 5 from J, leaving 17 bases between them. For the CDR3, the DNA is TGTGCCAGCAGTTTTCCCCCCCCGGGGCGAACCGGGGAGCTGTTTTTT. Its translation is CASSFPPPGRTGELFF.